A single sample is the source of the 24 T cell receptor beta chains below, sequenced in a study of blood T cell repertoires in COVID-19. Sequencing used immunoSEQ multiplex PCR; TCRdb keeps in-frame clones, though not all of them. The table lists roughly 77,000 clones, 70% to 90% of them singletons. The specimen was peripheral blood. All receptors derive from a woman aged 80 or over with active COVID-19.

The gene calls are TRBV11-2 and TRBJ2-2; 8 nucleotides agree with TRBD2. In germline, CDR1 is SGHAT, CDR2 FQNNGV. Trimming removed 5 bases from V and 4 bases from J; junction bases left unmatched: 12. The CDR3 sequence is 17 residues long. The CDR3 nucleotides are TGTGCCAGCAGCCCGGGGGGGAGGGGTTCTCGCACCGGGGAGCTGTTTTTT. It translates to CASSPGGRGSRTGELFF. The full variable domain, its missing parts supplied by reference TRBV11-2 and TRBJ2-2, is EAGVAQSPRYKIIEKRQSVAFWCNPISGHATLYWYQQILGQGPKLLIQFQNNGVVDDSQLPKDRFSAERLKGVDSTLKIQPAKLEDSAVYLCASSPGGRGSRTGELFFGEGSRLTVL.

This clone was seen a single time. The rearrangement links TRBV11-2 to TRBJ1-4, with TRBD1 matching 9 bases. CDR3 length: 17 amino acids. The J segment lost 3 bases and the V segment lost 5 bases, leaving 10 bases of the junction unmatched. CDR1 is SGHAT and CDR2 is FQNNGV in the germline V gene. CDR3 protein: CASSRTGAVLSNEKLFF. In DNA, the CDR3 is TGTGCCAGCAGCCGGACAGGGGCGGTTTTGTCTAATGAAAAACTGTTTTTT.

The rearrangement joins TRBV27 to TRBJ2-4; TRBD1 is a possible D gene (6 bases). This CDR3 has 15 residues. The germline V and J ends were trimmed by 4 bases and 3 bases, with 13 bases remaining between them. Germline CDR1 reads MNHEY; CDR2 reads SMNVEV (reference sequence). CDR3 nucleotide sequence: TGTGCCAGCAGTTCAGGGGCTAGGGGCAAAAACATTCAGTACTTC. Its protein is CASSSGARGKNIQYF.

The gene calls are TRBV19 and TRBJ2-1, with 10 bases aligning to TRBD1. The CDR3 consists of 14 residues. The ends lost 6 bases at V and 7 bases at J; junction bases unmatched: 6. Germline V gene sequence: CDR1 LNHDA, CDR2 SQIVND (reference sequence). Here the CDR3 reads CASRGQGLMNEQFF. The CDR3 nucleotides are TGTGCCAGTAGGGGACAGGGGCTAATGAATGAGCAGTTCTTC.

This rearrangement joins TRBV28 to TRBJ1-2; 7 bases are a match to TRBD1. The V gene end was trimmed by 6 bases and the J gene end by 1 base; junction bases not matched to a gene: 11. CDR3 length: 16 amino acids. Germline V gives CDR1 MDHEN, CDR2 SYDVKM. The CDR3 DNA reads as TGTGCCAGCAGCTCCGGGACAGAGGGAATTAACTATGGCTACACCTTC. It translates to CASSSGTEGINYGYTF.

Here the CDR3 reads CASSPGMSYNEQFF. In DNA, the CDR3 is TGTGCCAGCAGCCCGGGTATGTCCTACAATGAGCAGTTCTTC. The rearrangement uses TRBV3-1 (or the pseudogene TRBV3-2) and TRBJ2-1; D remains ambiguous. The CDR3 covers 14 residues. CDR1 and CDR2 (germline): LGHDT, YNNKEL (reference sequence). Trimming cost V 4 bases and J 1 base, with 8 bases left between them.

V gene TRBV5-1 combines with J gene TRBJ2-7; 10 bases fit TRBD1. This CDR3 has 14 residues. After removal of 7 bases from V and 3 bases from J, the junction contained 7 bases not matched to a gene. Per the germline V gene, CDR1 is SGHRS and CDR2 is YFSETQ. This CDR3 reads CASGKGQGRYEQYF. DNA of the CDR3: TGCGCCAGCGGCAAGGGACAGGGGCGCTACGAGCAGTACTTC.

The J gene is TRBJ2-7, the V gene TRBV6-6; 7 bases align to TRBD2. V trimming: 7 bases; J trimming: 0 bases; junction bases outside the gene matches: 3. Germline CDR1 reads MNHNY; CDR2 reads SVGAGI (reference sequence). This CDR3 comprises 13 residues. CDR3: CASTWGGSYEQYF. As DNA, the CDR3 is TGTGCCAGCACTTGGGGGGGCTCCTACGAGCAGTACTTC.

In its sample, this clone was seen a few times. The rearrangement links TRBV28 to TRBJ2-7; 9 bases align to TRBD1. Trimming removed 7 bases from V and 1 base from J; junction bases left unmatched: 5. The CDR3 runs to 14 residues. Germline values: CDR1 MDHEN, CDR2 SYDVKM. In DNA, the CDR3 is TGTGCCAGCACCCGGGACAGGGTTTCCTACGAGCAGTACTTC. This gives the protein CASTRDRVSYEQYF.

This clone was observed once. V gene TRBV3-1 (or the pseudogene TRBV3-2) combines with J gene TRBJ2-2; TRBD2 agrees at 11 bases. V lost 4 bases, J lost 6 bases, and 13 bases stayed unmatched. The CDR3 length is 18 residues. Germline V gene data show CDR1 as LGHDT and CDR2 as YNNKEL (reference sequence). The CDR3, as DNA: TGTGCCAGCAGCCCGCGGACCTTAGCGGGAGGGGGAGCCGGGGAGCTGTTTTTT. It yields the protein CASSPRTLAGGGAGELFF.

This chain links TRBV7-9 with TRBJ2-7, with 9 bases matching TRBD2. The CDR3 is 16 amino acids. The J segment lost 2 bases and the V segment lost 3 bases, leaving 8 bases of the junction unmatched. CDR1 is SEHNR, CDR2 FQNEAQ, per germline (reference sequence). CDR3 nucleotides: TGTGCCAGCAGCTTCTCACTAGCGGGCGACCCCTACGAGCAGTACTTC. Translating gives CASSFSLAGDPYEQYF.

This chain joins TRBV3-1 (or the pseudogene TRBV3-2) and TRBJ2-3; the D gene is possibly TRBD2 (7 bases). The germline CDR1 and CDR2 sequences are LGHDT and YNNKEL (reference sequence). Trimming left V 1 base short and J 1 base short, with 15 bases between. The CDR3 runs 17 residues. CDR3 bases: TGTGCCAGCAGCCAAGGGGGAGGGGGAGGAGGCACAGATACGCAGTATTTT. Its protein product is CASSQGGGGGGTDTQYF.

The chain links TRBV28 to TRBJ1-5; TRBD1 matches 8 bases. The CDR3 covers 15 residues. V lost 5 bases, J lost 5 bases, and 8 bases stayed unmatched. Germline lookup yields CDR1 MDHEN and CDR2 SYDVKM. CDR3 nucleotide sequence: TGTGCCAGCAGTCCAAGACAGGGGTCGTATCAGCCCCAGCATTTT. The encoded protein is CASSPRQGSYQPQHF.

CDR3 sequence: CASSLGIGGRGYF. DNA for the CDR3: TGTGCCAGCAGTTTAGGGATAGGGGGCAGGGGGTACTTC. The chain carries TRBV28 and TRBJ2-4, with 7 nucleotides matching TRBD1. The germline V gene encodes CDR1 MDHEN and CDR2 SYDVKM. After removal of 2 bases from V and 15 bases from J, the junction contained 10 bases not matched to a gene. The CDR3 runs to 13 residues. The full variable domain, in which reference TRBV28 and TRBJ2-4 provide the parts outside the CDR3, is DVKVTQSSRYLVKRTGEKVFLECVQDMDHENMFWYRQDPGLGLRLIYFSYDVKMKEKGDIPEGYSVSREKKERFSLILESASTNQTSMYLCASSLGIGGRGYFGAGTRLSVL.

V gene TRBV6-6 combines with J gene TRBJ2-2; D possibly corresponds to TRBD2 (7 bases). V dropped 8 bases and J dropped 4 bases, with 20 bases sitting between them. The CDR3 is 16 amino acids. Germline CDR1 MNHNY, CDR2 SVGAGI (reference sequence). The CDR3 is CASSLKLGGPTGELFF. In DNA, the CDR3 is TGTGCCAGCTCCCTAAAGTTGGGGGGGCCCACCGGGGAGCTGTTTTTT.

This chain joins TRBV3-1 (or the pseudogene TRBV3-2) and TRBJ1-1; TRBD1 agrees at 8 bases. CDR3 length equals 13 residues. The V and J ends lost 1 base and 11 bases, in that order; junction bases with no gene match: 6. The V gene's germline CDR1 is LGHDT and CDR2 YNNKEL (reference sequence). The CDR3 nucleotides are TGTGCCAGCAGCCAAGGGACAGGGTCGGTCGCTTTCTTT. Amino acids: CASSQGTGSVAFF.

The genes are TRBV29-1 and TRBJ2-6; 8 bases are shared with TRBD1. Germline trimming cut 4 bases from V and 9 bases from J; bases unmatched to any gene: 5. CDR3 size: 13 residues. Germline loops: CDR1 SQVTM, CDR2 ANQGSEA. This CDR3 reads CSVVGQGVNVLTF. In DNA form, the CDR3 reads TGCAGCGTTGTCGGACAGGGAGTCAACGTCCTGACTTTC.

For the CDR3, the DNA is TGTGCCACCAGCAGGAAAAAGGGACTAGCGGGACCGAACAATGAGCAGTTCTTC. Protein: CATSRKKGLAGPNNEQFF. The V and J genes are TRBV15 and TRBJ2-1; 13 bases fit TRBD2. The V gene's germline CDR1 is LNHNV and CDR2 YYDKDF (reference sequence). The V segment lost 3 bases and the J segment 5 bases; nucleotides outside the gene matches: 10. The CDR3 length is 18 residues.

The V gene is TRBV7-3, the J gene TRBJ2-5; a possible D gene is TRBD2 (5 bases). Trimming shortened V by 1 base and J by 4 bases, and 13 bases separated the two germline ends. CDR3 size: 15 residues. Germline-derived CDR1 and CDR2 are SGHTA and FQGTGA. The CDR3, as DNA: TGTGCCAGCAGCTTAAGTCTAGCAGAAGGAGAGACCCAGTACTTC. The encoded protein is CASSLSLAEGETQYF.

Concerning this clone itself: Its ends do not fully match the called genes, so a read error is possible. V and J are TRBV6-5 and TRBJ2-3; D not resolved. Germline CDR1 reads MNHEY; CDR2 reads SVGAGI. The CDR3 has 12 amino acids. The CDR3 loop reads CASSRRTDTQYF. The CDR3 DNA is TGTGCCAGCAGCCGGCGCACAGATACGCAATATTTT.

V is TRBV2 and J is TRBJ2-5; D ambiguous. With 8 bases removed from V and 2 bases from J, the gap between germline ends came to 12 bases. Germline V gene data show CDR1 as SNHLY and CDR2 as FYNNEI. The CDR3 is made up of 13 amino acids. CDR3 in DNA: TGTGCCAGCTTTGACGGGTTTCAAGAGACCCAGTACTTC. As protein: CASFDGFQETQYF.

This clone was observed once. This chain uses TRBV3-1 (or the pseudogene TRBV3-2) with TRBJ2-6; a weak D match, TRBD1 (6 bases). Trimming cost V 3 bases and J 1 base, with 13 bases left between them. CDR1 LGHDT and CDR2 YNNKEL come from the germline V gene (reference sequence). The CDR3 loop spans 17 amino acids. The CDR3 spells CASSHSFTGSGANVLTF. The CDR3 nucleotides read TGTGCCAGCAGCCACTCATTTACAGGGTCTGGGGCCAACGTCCTGACTTTC.

This clone is classed as medium-sized. The chain uses TRBV27 and TRBJ2-6, with a weak D call TRBD1 (5 bases). The CDR3 covers 19 residues. The germline V gene has CDR1 MNHEY and CDR2 SMNVEV (reference sequence). Deletions cut 0 bases from V and 0 bases from J, with 15 bases between. In nucleotides, the CDR3 is TGTGCCAGCAGTTTATCGACGGGCAGGGTAACCTCTGGGGCCAACGTCCTGACTTTC. Protein sequence: CASSLSTGRVTSGANVLTF.

As DNA, the CDR3 is TGTGCCAGCAGCCCCATGGAAGCTAGCGGGCAAGAGACCCAGTACTTC. Encoded protein: CASSPMEASGQETQYF. The rearrangement uses TRBV13 and TRBJ2-5, with 8 nucleotides matching TRBD2. The CDR3 covers 16 residues. Germline CDR1 and CDR2: PRHDT and FYEKMQ (reference sequence). V was pared by 5 bases and J by 2 bases, with 10 bases of the junction left unmatched.